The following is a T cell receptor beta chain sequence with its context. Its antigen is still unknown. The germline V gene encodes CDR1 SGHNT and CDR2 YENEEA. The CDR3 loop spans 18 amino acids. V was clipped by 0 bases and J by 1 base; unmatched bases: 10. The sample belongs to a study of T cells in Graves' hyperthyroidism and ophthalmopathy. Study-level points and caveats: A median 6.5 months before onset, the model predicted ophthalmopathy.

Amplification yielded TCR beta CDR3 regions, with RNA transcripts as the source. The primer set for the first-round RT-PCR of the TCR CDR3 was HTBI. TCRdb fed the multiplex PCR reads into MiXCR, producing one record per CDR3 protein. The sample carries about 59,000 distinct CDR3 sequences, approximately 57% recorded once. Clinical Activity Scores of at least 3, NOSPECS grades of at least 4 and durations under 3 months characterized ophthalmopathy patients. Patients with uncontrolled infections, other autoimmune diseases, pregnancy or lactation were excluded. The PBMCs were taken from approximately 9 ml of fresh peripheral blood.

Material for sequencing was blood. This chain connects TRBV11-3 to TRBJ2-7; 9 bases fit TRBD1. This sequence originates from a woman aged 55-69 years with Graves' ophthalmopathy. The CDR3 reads CASSLEFTGTGSSYEQYF. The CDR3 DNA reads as TGTGCCAGCAGCTTAGAATTCACCGGGACAGGGTCTTCCTACGAGCAGTACTTC.